The entry below gives a single TCR beta chain sequence along with its context. The antigen remains unidentified. Researchers ran the PCR with 60 Vbeta and 13 Jbeta primers. The data were produced by immunoSEQ multiplex PCR, yet TCRdb's version contains in-frame clones alone and is incomplete. The table has tens of thousands of clones, 81% seen once. This CDR3 is 15 amino acids long. CDR1 is SSHAT and CDR2 is FNYEAQ in the germline V gene (reference sequence). This specimen comes from a study of cytomegalovirus exposure and HLA in healthy donors. The donors comprised healthy bone marrow donors. Overall study findings and caveats: According to an earlier analysis, most TCR beta V segments yielded productive rearrangements about 90% or about 30% of the time. Only CMV serostatus was available as immune exposure information.

The sequence derives from a man aged 45-65 years in good health and CMV-seronegative. Input material: PBMCs. This chain uses TRBV7-7 with TRBJ2-2; 8 bases line up with TRBD1. CDR3 DNA: TGTGCTACGAGGACCGGGACAGGAGGTACCGGGGAGCTGTTTTTT. It yields the protein CATRTGTGGTGELFF.